Given below is one T cell receptor beta chain in context. Its specificity is unknown. The CDR3 totals 16 residues. Germline CDR1 is KGHSH and CDR2 is LQKENI. The J segment lost 0 bases and the V segment lost 1 base, leaving 5 bases of the junction unmatched. The PCR was carried out with 60 Vbeta primers and 13 Jbeta primers. Repertoires were generated with immunoSEQ multiplex PCR, while TCRdb's copy carries only in-frame clones and drops some. The table lists roughly 100,000 clones, approximately 87% of them singletons, with 2.6% in the top ten. This sample stems from a study of cytomegalovirus exposure and HLA in healthy donors. Study results and limitations: Earlier analysis found most TCR beta V segments productive about 90% or about 30% of the time. Trimming of TCR beta V- and J-genes showed a link, identified in a later analysis, to a missense DCLRE1C variant. The study put about 180 TCR beta chains on its list as cytomegalovirus-associated.

This sequence was found in a man aged 40-49 years in good health and CMV-seronegative. V is TRBV18 and J is TRBJ1-2, with TRBD1 matching over 7 bases. Specimen: PBMCs. In nucleotides, the CDR3 is TGTGCCAGCTCACCACGATTGGGACAGCCTAACTATGGCTACACCTTC. Residues: CASSPRLGQPNYGYTF. Filled out from reference TRBV18 and TRBJ1-2, the complete variable domain reads NAGVMQNPRHLVRRRGQEARLRCSPMKGHSHVYWYRQLPEEGLKFMVYLQKENIIDESGMPKERFSAEFPKEGPSILRIQQVVRGDSAAYFCASSPRLGQPNYGYTFGSGTRLTVV.